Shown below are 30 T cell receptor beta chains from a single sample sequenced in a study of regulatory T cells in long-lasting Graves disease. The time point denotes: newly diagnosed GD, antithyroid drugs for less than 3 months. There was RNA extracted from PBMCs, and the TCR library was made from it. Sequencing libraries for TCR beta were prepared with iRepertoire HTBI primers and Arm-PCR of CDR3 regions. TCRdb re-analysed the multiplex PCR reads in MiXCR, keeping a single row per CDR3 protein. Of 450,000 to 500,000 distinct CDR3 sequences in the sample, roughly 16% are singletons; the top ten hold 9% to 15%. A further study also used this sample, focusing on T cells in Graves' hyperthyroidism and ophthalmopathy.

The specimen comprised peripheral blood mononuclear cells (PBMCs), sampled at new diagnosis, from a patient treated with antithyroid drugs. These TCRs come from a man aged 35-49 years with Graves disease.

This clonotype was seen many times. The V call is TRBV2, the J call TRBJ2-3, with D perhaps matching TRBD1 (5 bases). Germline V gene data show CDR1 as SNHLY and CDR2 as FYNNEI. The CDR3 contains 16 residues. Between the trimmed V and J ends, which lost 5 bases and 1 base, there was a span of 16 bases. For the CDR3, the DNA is TGTGCCAGCAGTCCTGGACCAGGGCCCGGCACAGATACGCAGTATTTT. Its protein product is CASSPGPGPGTDTQYF.

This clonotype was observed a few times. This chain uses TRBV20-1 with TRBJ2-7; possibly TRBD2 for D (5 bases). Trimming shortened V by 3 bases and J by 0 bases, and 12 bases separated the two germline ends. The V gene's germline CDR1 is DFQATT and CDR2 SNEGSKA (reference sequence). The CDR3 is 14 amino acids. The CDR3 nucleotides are TGCAGTGCTAGTGACGGGATAAGCTCCTACGAGCAGTACTTC. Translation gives CSASDGISSYEQYF.

The CDR3, as DNA: TGTGCCAGCAGTTTATTGGGACAGGGCTACAATGAGCAGTTCTTC. It specifies CASSLLGQGYNEQFF. This chain links TRBV27 with TRBJ2-1, with 9 nucleotides matching TRBD1. CDR3 length equals 15 residues. V lost 1 base and J lost 3; bases outside the gene matches: 1. Germline CDR1 reads MNHEY; CDR2 reads SMNVEV (reference sequence).

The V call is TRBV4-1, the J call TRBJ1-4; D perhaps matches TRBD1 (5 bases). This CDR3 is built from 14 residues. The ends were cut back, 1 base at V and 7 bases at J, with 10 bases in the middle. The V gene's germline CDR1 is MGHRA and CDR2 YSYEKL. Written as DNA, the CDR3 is TGCGCCAGCAGCCAAGTCGGGGGATTTGAAAAACTGTTTTTT. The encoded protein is CASSQVGGFEKLFF.

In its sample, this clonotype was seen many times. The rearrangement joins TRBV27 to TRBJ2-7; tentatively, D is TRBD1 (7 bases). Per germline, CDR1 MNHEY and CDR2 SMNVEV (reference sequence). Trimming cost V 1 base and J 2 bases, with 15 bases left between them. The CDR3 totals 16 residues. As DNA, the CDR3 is TGTGCCAGCAGTTTATTGCGGGACAGTAGAACCTACGAGCAGTACTTC. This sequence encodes CASSLLRDSRTYEQYF.

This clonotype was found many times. In DNA form, the CDR3 reads TGTGCCAGCAGTTTATCAACTGCGTGGGTCAATGAGCAGTTCTTC. As protein: CASSLSTAWVNEQFF. This rearrangement joins TRBV27 to TRBJ2-1, with D hard to call. Germline V lookup: CDR1 MNHEY, CDR2 SMNVEV (reference sequence). The V end was cut by 0 bases, the J end by 6 bases, with 12 bases between. The CDR3 is 15 residues long.

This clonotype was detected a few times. This chain's CDR3 is CSAWGGGGLIQYF. DNA for the CDR3: TGCAGTGCCTGGGGCGGAGGAGGGTTGATTCAGTACTTC. The chain has TRBV20-1 and TRBJ2-4; TRBD2 might be the D (6 bases). Trimming removed 6 bases at V and 10 bases at J, with 19 bases between. Germline CDR1 is DFQATT and CDR2 is SNEGSKA (reference sequence). CDR3 length: 13 amino acids.

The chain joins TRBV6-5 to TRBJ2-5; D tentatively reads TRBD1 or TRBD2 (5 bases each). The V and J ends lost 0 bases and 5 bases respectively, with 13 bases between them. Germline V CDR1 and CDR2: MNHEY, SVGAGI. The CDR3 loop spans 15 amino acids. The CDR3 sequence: CASSYSWGSGETQYF. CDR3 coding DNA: TGTGCCAGCAGTTACTCATGGGGGAGTGGGGAGACCCAGTACTTC.

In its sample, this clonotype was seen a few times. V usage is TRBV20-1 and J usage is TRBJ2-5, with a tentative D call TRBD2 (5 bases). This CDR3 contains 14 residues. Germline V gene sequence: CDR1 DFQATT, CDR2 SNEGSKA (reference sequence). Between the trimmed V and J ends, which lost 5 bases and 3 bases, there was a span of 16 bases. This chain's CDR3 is CSALAWETKETQYF. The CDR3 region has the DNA TGCAGTGCTCTAGCTTGGGAAACGAAAGAGACCCAGTACTTC.

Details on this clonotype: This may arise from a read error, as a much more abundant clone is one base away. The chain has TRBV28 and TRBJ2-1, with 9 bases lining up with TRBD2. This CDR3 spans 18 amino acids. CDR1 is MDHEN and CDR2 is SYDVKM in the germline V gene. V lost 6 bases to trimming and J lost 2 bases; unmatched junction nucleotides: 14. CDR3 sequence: CASRTYVESSGTYNEQFF. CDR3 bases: TGTGCCAGCAGGACCTACGTCGAGTCTAGCGGGACCTACAATGAGCAGTTCTTC.

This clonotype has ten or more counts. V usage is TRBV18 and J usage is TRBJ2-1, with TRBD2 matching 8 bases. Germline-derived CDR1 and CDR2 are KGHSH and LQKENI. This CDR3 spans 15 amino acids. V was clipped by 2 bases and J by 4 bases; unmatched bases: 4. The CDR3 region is CASSPGGGIYNEQFF. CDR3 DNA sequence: TGTGCCAGCTCACCAGGCGGGGGGATTTACAATGAGCAGTTCTTC.

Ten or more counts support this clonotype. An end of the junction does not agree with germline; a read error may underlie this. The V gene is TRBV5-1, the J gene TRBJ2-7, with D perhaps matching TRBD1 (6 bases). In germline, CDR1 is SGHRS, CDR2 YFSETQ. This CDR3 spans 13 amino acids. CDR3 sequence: CASSLGQNYEQYF. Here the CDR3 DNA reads TGTGCCAGCAGTCTCGGACAGAACTACGAGCAGTACTTC. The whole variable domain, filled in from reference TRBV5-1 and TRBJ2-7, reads KAGVTQTPRYLIKTRGQQVTLSCSPISGHRSVSWYQQTPGQGLQFLFEYFSETQRNKGNFPGRFSGRQFSNSRSEMNVSTLELGDSALYLCASSLGQNYEQYFGPGTRLTVT.

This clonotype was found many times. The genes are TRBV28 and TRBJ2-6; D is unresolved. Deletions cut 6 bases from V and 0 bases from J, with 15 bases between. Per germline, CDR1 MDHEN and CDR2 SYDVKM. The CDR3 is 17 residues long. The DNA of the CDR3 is TGTGCCAGCAGCCCCCTTGGATCCCTCTCTGGGGCCAACGTCCTGACTTTC. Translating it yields CASSPLGSLSGANVLTF.

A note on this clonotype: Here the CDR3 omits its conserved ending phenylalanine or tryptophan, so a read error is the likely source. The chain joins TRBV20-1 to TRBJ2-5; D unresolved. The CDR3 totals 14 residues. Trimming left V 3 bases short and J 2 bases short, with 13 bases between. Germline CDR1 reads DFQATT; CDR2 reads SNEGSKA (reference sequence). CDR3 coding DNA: TGCAGTGCTAGTTTGGGTAGCAGACAAGAGACCCAGTACCTC. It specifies CSASLGSRQETQYL.

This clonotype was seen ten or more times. CDR3 residues: CSAKVGGQETQYF. CDR3 coding DNA: TGCAGTGCTAAAGTAGGGGGCCAAGAGACCCAGTACTTC. V is TRBV20-1 and J is TRBJ2-5, with D perhaps matching TRBD1 (6 bases). This CDR3 region has 13 residues. V lost 4 bases and J lost 1, with 10 bases in between. In germline, CDR1 is DFQATT, CDR2 SNEGSKA (reference sequence).

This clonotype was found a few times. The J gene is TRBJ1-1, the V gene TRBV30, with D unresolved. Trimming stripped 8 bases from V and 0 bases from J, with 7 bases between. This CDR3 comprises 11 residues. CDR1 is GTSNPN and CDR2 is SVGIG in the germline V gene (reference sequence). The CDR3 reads CAGFMNTEAFF. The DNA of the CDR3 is TGTGCCGGTTTCATGAACACTGAAGCTTTCTTT.

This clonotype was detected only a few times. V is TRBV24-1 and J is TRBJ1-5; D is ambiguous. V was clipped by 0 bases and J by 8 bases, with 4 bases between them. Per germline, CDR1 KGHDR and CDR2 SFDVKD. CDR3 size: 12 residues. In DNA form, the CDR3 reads TGTGCCACCAGTGATTTGCTGGAGCCCCAGCATTTT. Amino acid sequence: CATSDLLEPQHF.

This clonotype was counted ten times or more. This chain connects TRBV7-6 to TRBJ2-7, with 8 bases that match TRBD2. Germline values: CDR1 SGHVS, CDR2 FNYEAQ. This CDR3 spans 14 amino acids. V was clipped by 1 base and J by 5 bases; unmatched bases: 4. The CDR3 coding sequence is TGTGCCAGCAGCTTAGGCGGGAGGAGAGACGAGCAGTACTTC. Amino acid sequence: CASSLGGRRDEQYF.

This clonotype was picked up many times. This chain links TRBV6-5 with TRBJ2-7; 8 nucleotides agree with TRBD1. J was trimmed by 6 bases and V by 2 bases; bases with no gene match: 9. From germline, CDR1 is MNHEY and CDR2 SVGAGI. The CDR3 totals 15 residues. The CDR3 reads CASSYSWTGPGEQYF. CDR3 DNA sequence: TGTGCCAGCAGTTACAGTTGGACAGGGCCAGGCGAGCAGTACTTC.

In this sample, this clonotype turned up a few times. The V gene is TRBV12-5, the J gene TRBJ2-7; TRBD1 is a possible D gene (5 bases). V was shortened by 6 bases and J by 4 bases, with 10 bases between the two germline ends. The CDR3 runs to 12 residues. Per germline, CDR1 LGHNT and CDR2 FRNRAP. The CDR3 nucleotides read TGTGCTAGTGGGGCGCAGGGTTACGAGCAGTACTTC. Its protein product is CASGAQGYEQYF.

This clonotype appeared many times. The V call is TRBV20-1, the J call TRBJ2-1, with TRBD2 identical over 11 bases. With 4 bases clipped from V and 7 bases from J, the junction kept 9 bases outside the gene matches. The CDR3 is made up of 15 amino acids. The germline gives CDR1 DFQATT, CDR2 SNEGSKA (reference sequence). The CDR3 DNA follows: TGCAGTGCTATTAGCGGGAGGGCCGGTAGGAATGAGCAGTTCTTC. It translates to CSAISGRAGRNEQFF.

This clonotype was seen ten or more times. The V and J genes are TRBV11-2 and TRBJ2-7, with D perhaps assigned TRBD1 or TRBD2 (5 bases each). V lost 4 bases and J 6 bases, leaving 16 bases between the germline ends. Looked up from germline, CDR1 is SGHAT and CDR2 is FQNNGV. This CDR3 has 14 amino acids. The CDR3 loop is CASSYPGRTGEQYF. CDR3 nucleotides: TGTGCCAGCAGCTACCCGGGGCGGACCGGCGAGCAGTACTTC.

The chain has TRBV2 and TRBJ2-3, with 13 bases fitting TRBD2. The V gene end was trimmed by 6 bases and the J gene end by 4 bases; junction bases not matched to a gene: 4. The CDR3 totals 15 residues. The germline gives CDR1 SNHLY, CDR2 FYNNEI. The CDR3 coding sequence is TGTGCCAGCAGACTAGCGGGGGGGGTCGCAGATACGCAGTATTTT. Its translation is CASRLAGGVADTQYF.

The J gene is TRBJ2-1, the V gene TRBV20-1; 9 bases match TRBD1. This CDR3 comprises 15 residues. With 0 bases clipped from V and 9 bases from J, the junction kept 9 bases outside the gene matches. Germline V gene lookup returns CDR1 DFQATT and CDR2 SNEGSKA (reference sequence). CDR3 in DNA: TGCAGTGCTAGAGACGCCGGGACAGGGTTTGGTGAGCAGTTCTTC. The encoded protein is CSARDAGTGFGEQFF.

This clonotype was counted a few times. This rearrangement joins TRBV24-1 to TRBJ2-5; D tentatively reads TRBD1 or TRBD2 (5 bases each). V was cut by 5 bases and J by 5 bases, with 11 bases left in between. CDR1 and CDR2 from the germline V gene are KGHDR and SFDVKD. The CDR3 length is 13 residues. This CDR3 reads CATSAGTGETQYF. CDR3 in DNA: TGTGCCACCAGTGCCGGGACGGGTGAGACCCAGTACTTC.

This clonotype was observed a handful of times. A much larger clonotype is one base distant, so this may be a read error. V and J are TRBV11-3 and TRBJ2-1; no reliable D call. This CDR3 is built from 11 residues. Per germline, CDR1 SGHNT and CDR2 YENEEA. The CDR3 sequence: CASSLAYEQLF. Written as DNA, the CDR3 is TGTGCCAGCAGCTTAGCCTATGAGCAGCTCTTC.

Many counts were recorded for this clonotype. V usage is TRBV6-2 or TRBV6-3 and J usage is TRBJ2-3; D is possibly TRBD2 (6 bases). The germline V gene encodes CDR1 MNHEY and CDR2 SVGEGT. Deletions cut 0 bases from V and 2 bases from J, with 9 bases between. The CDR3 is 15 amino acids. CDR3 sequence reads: CASSYSSGDTDTQYF. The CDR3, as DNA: TGTGCCAGCAGTTACTCGTCGGGGGACACAGATACGCAGTATTTT.

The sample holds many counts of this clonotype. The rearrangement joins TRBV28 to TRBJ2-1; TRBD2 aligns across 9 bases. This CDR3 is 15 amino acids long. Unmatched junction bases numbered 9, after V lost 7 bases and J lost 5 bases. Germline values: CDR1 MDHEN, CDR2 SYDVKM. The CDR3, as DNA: TGTGCCAGCAAAAGTAGCGGGAGAGGCAACAATGAGCAGTTCTTC. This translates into CASKSSGRGNNEQFF.

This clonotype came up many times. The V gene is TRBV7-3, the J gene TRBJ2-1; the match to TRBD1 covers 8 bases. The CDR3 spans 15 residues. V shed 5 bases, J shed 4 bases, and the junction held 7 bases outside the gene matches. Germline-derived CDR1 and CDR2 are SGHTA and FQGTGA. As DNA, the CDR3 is TGTGCCAGCAGCCGAAGGGGACAGGCTTACAATGAGCAGTTCTTC. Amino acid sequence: CASSRRGQAYNEQFF.

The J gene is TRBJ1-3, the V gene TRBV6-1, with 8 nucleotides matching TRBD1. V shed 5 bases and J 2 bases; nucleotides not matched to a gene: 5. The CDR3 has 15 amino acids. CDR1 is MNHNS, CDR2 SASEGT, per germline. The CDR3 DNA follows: TGTGCCAGCAGTCACAGGGGGGACCCTGGAAACACCATATATTTT. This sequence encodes CASSHRGDPGNTIYF.